This T cell receptor beta chain was identified during a study of T cells after yellow fever vaccination. Regarding the study as a whole: Overlap between CD4 and CD8 compartments was detected for a small share of clonotypes.

One entry per CDR3 protein, called by TCRdb with MiXCR from the 5' RACE reads. The table shows some 290,000 distinct CDR3 sequences, with roughly 10% occurring only once. This clonotype was recorded a few times. Antigen unknown. The V end lost 5 bases, the J end lost 3 bases, and 17 bases lay between the germline ends. Germline V gene sequence: CDR1 SQVTM, CDR2 ANQGSEA. The CDR3 contains 14 residues. This sequence was found in a young man who received the YFV17D yellow fever vaccine. The chain links TRBV29-1 to TRBJ2-7, with D possibly TRBD2 on 5 matching bases. The specimen comprised CD4+ T cells sorted from PBMCs, sampled 45 days after the yellow fever booster vaccination. The CDR3 spells CSVREVGSSYEQYF. The CDR3 coding sequence is TGCAGCGTTCGGGAAGTGGGCAGTAGCTACGAGCAGTACTTC.